A single sample gave rise to the 18 T cell receptor beta chains below, sequenced in a study of vaccination effects on CD4 cells after COVID-19. The antigens of these receptors remain unknown. Assay used: immunoSEQ multiplex PCR; TCRdb lists only in-frame clones, some missing. The sample shows about 64,000 clones, 72% of them seen only once. A roughly 10-day culture period preceded the isolation of CD4+ T cells. The source was CD4+ T cells from PBMCs cultured without peptide, collected before COVID-19 vaccination. These receptors were obtained from a human donor who had a prior SARS-CoV-2 infection.

The table lists this clone with a few counts. The chain is built from TRBV19 and TRBJ2-3; D might be TRBD1 (6 bases). V was cut by 4 bases and J by 4 bases, with 15 bases left in between. Per germline, CDR1 LNHDA and CDR2 SQIVND (reference sequence). The CDR3 is made up of 15 amino acids. The CDR3 is CASSRDTRGADTQYF. The CDR3 DNA reads TGTGCCAGTAGTAGGGACACTAGGGGTGCAGATACGCAGTATTTT.

Written as DNA, the CDR3 is TGTGCCAGTAGTCCCCGGACCCAATCCCCGCCCCAGCATTTT. Amino acids: CASSPRTQSPPQHF. The chain combines TRBV19 with TRBJ1-5; D remains unclear. This CDR3 spans 14 amino acids. The germline V and J ends were trimmed by 5 bases and 9 bases, with 17 bases remaining between them. The germline gives CDR1 LNHDA, CDR2 SQIVND (reference sequence).

The V call is TRBV4-2, the J call TRBJ2-7, with 9 bases matching TRBD1. The CDR3 runs to 16 residues. J lost 2 bases, V lost 2 bases, and 7 bases had no gene match. Germline V CDR1 and CDR2: LGHNA, YNFKEQ. CDR3 coding DNA: TGTGCCAGCAGCCAACTGGGACAGGGTTTCCCCTACGAGCAGTACTTC. It codes for CASSQLGQGFPYEQYF.

The gene calls are TRBV6-1 and TRBJ2-7, with D unclear. Deletions cut 5 bases from V and 4 bases from J, with 12 bases between. CDR1 is MNHNS and CDR2 is SASEGT in the germline V gene. The CDR3 is 13 residues long. CDR3 sequence reads: CASSYSVDYEQYF. For the CDR3, the DNA is TGTGCCAGCAGTTATTCAGTCGATTACGAGCAGTACTTC.

The J gene is TRBJ1-1, the V gene TRBV5-5; no firm D call. V lost 0 bases to trimming and J lost 1 base, with 7 bases between them. The CDR3 is 14 amino acids. In germline, CDR1 is SGHKS, CDR2 YYEKEE (reference sequence). The CDR3 loop is CASSLAQQNTEAFF. The CDR3 nucleotides are TGTGCCAGCAGCTTGGCCCAGCAGAACACTGAAGCTTTCTTT. The full variable domain, its missing parts supplied by reference TRBV5-5 and TRBJ1-1, is DAGVTQSPTHLIKTRGQQVTLRCSPISGHKSVSWYQQVLGQGPQFIFQYYEKEERGRGNFPDRFSARQFPNYSSELNVNALLLGDSALYLCASSLAQQNTEAFFGQGTRLTVV.

The genes are TRBV6-5 and TRBJ1-4; 7 bases align to TRBD1. V lost 5 bases and J lost 8; bases outside the gene matches: 8. CDR3 length equals 14 residues. Germline CDR1 reads MNHEY; CDR2 reads SVGAGI. Here the CDR3 DNA reads TGTGCCAGCAGTCGGGACAGCCAGCGGGAAAAACTGTTTTTT. This sequence encodes CASSRDSQREKLFF.

J is TRBJ1-5 and V is TRBV30, with unresolved D. V lost 0 bases, J lost 1 base, and 4 bases lay in between. The V gene's germline CDR1 is GTSNPN and CDR2 SVGIG (reference sequence). CDR3 length equals 13 residues. CDR3 sequence: CAWSVTSNQPQHF. For the CDR3, the DNA is TGTGCCTGGAGTGTAACGAGCAATCAGCCCCAGCATTTT.

This sequence joins TRBV5-5 and TRBJ1-4; weak D call: TRBD1 (5 bases). Looked up from germline, CDR1 is SGHKS and CDR2 is YYEKEE (reference sequence). The CDR3 consists of 14 residues. The V gene lost 0 bases and the J gene lost 7 bases, with 10 bases spanning the gap. The CDR3 is CASSLEGQGEKLFF. In DNA form, the CDR3 reads TGTGCCAGCAGCTTGGAGGGGCAGGGTGAAAAACTGTTTTTT.

The chain links TRBV29-1 to TRBJ2-5; tentative D call: TRBD2 (6 bases). Trimming pared 3 bases from V and 4 bases from J, leaving 12 bases between. Germline CDR1 and CDR2: SQVTM and ANQGSEA. The CDR3 covers 13 residues. The CDR3 bases are TGCAGCGTTGAGGCAACGGGAGCAGAGACCCAGTACTTC. Its translation: CSVEATGAETQYF.

The J gene is TRBJ2-7, the V gene TRBV4-2; D gene ambiguous. Germline CDR1 LGHNA, CDR2 YNFKEQ. CDR3 length: 15 amino acids. V was shortened by 4 bases and J by 0 bases, with 13 bases between the two germline ends. The CDR3 reads CASSLQELNSYEQYF. DNA for the CDR3: TGTGCCAGCAGCCTCCAAGAATTAAACTCCTACGAGCAGTACTTC.

V gene TRBV20-1 combines with J gene TRBJ1-2; 7 bases line up with TRBD1. The length of the CDR3 is 14 residues. CDR1 DFQATT and CDR2 SNEGSKA come from the germline V gene (reference sequence). The ends lost 3 bases at V and 2 bases at J; junction bases unmatched: 6. Written as DNA, the CDR3 is TGCAGTGCTAGTGATTTAGGGGGCAACTATGGCTACACCTTC. It codes for CSASDLGGNYGYTF.

V usage is TRBV30 and J usage is TRBJ2-5, with TRBD2 matching over 7 bases. This CDR3 is built from 16 residues. CDR1 GTSNPN and CDR2 SVGIG come from the germline V gene (reference sequence). Trimming removed 2 bases from V and 5 bases from J; junction bases left unmatched: 14. CDR3 nucleotides: TGTGCCTGGAGTTGGTCTTTCGCGGGAGTTTTTGAGACCCAGTACTTC. This gives the protein CAWSWSFAGVFETQYF.

The genes are TRBV2 and TRBJ2-7; D might be TRBD2 (5 bases). V was shortened by 7 bases and J by 1 base, with 14 bases between the two germline ends. This CDR3 comprises 14 residues. Germline loops: CDR1 SNHLY, CDR2 FYNNEI. The CDR3 coding sequence is TGTGCCAGCACAACCCAGAGGGAATCCTACGAGCAGTACTTC. Its translation is CASTTQRESYEQYF.

The V gene is TRBV9, the J gene TRBJ2-3; TRBD2 is a possible D gene (6 bases). V lost 3 bases, J lost 0 bases, and 14 bases lay in between. The CDR3 loop spans 16 amino acids. The germline V gene encodes CDR1 SGDLS and CDR2 YYNGEE. This CDR3 is CASSGHGGLSTDTQYF. In DNA form, the CDR3 reads TGTGCCAGCAGCGGGCACGGGGGTTTAAGCACAGATACGCAGTATTTT.

This clone was detected only a few times. V gene TRBV2 combines with J gene TRBJ2-1, with D perhaps matching TRBD1 (5 bases). The CDR3 is 16 amino acids. The ends were cut back, 8 bases at V and 8 bases at J, with 25 bases in the middle. Germline V gene data show CDR1 as SNHLY and CDR2 as FYNNEI. CDR3 sequence: CASQHEQVAGVDEQFF. DNA of the CDR3: TGTGCCAGCCAACACGAACAGGTCGCAGGAGTCGATGAGCAGTTCTTC.

The J gene is TRBJ2-3, the V gene TRBV6-2 or TRBV6-3; the D gene is possibly TRBD2 (6 bases). This CDR3 region has 16 residues. Germline assignment: CDR1 MNHEY and CDR2 SVGEGT. V lost 3 bases to trimming and J lost 2 bases, with 15 bases between them. Written as DNA, the CDR3 is TGTGCCAGCAGTTATTCCCCGGGACTTCCCACAGATACGCAGTATTTT. This encodes CASSYSPGLPTDTQYF.

This clone occurred a few times. V and J are TRBV11-2 and TRBJ2-3; D remains ambiguous. The V and J ends lost 2 bases and 5 bases respectively, with 11 bases between them. The germline CDR1 and CDR2 sequences are SGHAT and FQNNGV. This CDR3 comprises 14 residues. The CDR3 protein is CASSLRLGIDTQYF. In DNA, the CDR3 is TGTGCCAGCAGCTTACGGTTAGGGATAGATACGCAGTATTTT.

This clone was picked up a small number of times. This sequence joins TRBV30 and TRBJ1-4, with D maybe TRBD1 (6 bases). From germline, CDR1 is GTSNPN and CDR2 SVGIG (reference sequence). This CDR3 spans 13 amino acids. V was clipped by 2 bases and J by 7 bases, with 11 bases between them. This chain's CDR3 is CAWSTRGTEKLFF. The DNA for the CDR3 is TGTGCCTGGAGTACCAGGGGAACTGAAAAACTGTTTTTT.